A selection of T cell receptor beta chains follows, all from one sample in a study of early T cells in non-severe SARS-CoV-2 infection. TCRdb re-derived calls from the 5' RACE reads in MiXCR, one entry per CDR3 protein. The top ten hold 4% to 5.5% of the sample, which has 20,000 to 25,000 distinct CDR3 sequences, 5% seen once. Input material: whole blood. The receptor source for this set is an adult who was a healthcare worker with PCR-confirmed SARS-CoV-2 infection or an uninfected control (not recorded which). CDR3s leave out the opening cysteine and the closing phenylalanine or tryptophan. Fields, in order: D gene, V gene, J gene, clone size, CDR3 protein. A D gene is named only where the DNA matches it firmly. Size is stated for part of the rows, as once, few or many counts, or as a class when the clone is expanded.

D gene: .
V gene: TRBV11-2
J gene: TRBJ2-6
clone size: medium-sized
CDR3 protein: ASSSPAGANVLT

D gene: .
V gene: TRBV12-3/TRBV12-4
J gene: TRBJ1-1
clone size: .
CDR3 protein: ASRSGSRNTEAF

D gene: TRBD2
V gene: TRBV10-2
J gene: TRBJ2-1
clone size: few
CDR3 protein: ASTSGGRGNEQF

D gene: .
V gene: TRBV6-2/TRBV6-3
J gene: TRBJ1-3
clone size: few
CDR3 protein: ASSYSLPGPGNTIY

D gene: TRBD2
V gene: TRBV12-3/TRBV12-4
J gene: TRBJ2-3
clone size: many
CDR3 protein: ASSSAGRPSDTQY

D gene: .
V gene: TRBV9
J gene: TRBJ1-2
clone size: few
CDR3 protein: ASSVVRPAYGYT

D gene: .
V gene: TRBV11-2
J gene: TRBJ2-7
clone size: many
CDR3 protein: ASRDFGYEQY

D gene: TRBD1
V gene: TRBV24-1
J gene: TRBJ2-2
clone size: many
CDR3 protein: ATSDFKYRGLPGELF

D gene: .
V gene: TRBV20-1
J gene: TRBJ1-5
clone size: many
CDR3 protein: ASQGGVGSGNQPQH

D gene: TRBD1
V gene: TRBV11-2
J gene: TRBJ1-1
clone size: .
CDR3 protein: ASSQGPRTGYTEAF

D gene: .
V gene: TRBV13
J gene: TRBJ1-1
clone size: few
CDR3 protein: AGRGGGVNTEAF

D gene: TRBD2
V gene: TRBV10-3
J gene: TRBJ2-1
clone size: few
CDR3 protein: AISERGLADNEQF

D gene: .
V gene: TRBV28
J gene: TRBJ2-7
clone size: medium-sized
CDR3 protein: ASSLLAASYEQY

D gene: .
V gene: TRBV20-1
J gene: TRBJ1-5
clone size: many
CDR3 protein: SARGFSNQPQH

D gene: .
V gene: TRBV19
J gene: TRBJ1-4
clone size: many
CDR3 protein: ASSIGVAEKLF

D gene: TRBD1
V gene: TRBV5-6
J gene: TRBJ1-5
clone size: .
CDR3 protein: ASSMTGTRNQPQH

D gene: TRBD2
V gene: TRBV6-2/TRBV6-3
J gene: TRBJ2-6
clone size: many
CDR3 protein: ASSNGGASSGANVLT

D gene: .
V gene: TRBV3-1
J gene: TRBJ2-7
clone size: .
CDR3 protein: ASSQGGTYEQY

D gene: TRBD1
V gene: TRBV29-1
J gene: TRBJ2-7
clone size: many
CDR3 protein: SARGTGIFEQY

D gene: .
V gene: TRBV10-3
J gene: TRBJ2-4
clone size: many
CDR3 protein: AISESGGRTKNIQY

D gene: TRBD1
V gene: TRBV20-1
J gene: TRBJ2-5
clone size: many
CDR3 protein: SAIQGAPETQY

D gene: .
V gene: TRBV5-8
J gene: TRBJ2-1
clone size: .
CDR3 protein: ASSSEPPGTGEQF

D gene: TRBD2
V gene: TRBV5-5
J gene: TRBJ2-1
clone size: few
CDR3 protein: ASSFGLVLSSYNEQF

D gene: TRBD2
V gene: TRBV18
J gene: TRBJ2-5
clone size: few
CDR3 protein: ASSPRAGGRQETQY

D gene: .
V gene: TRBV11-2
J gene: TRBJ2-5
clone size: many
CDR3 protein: ASRGVRGPQETQY

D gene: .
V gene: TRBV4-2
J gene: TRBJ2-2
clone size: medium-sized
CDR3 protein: RGEQGGDTGELF

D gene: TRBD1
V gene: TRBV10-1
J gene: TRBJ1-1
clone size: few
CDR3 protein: ASSRGLDTEAF